One sample yielded the 15 T cell receptor beta chains listed below, sequenced in a study of shared clonotypes between healthy human individuals. Assay: immunoSEQ multiplex PCR; the TCRdb copy retains only in-frame clones and omits some. The sample has millions of clones; around 96% are singletons. Naive CD8 cells were CD45RO-negative, positively selected for CCR7, excluding terminally differentiated effector memory CD45RA+ cells. The sequencing input was naive CD8+ T cells sorted from blood. These receptor sequences come from a young man in good health.

The chain is built from TRBV7-9 and TRBJ2-5; TRBD1 is a possible D gene (6 bases). CDR3 length: 14 residues. The germline V gene encodes CDR1 SEHNR and CDR2 FQNEAQ (reference sequence). Deletions cut 4 bases from V and 0 bases from J, with 9 bases between. CDR3 bases: TGTGCCAGCAGCTCGACAGGTGACCAAGAGACCCAGTACTTC. Its protein is CASSSTGDQETQYF.

With respect to this clone: This sample includes further DNA sequences coding for the same CDR3. This chain links TRBV11-2 with TRBJ2-5, with D possibly being TRBD1 (5 bases). This CDR3 comprises 14 residues. V was trimmed by 1 base and J by 1 base, leaving 7 bases between them. Germline CDR1 is SGHAT and CDR2 is FQNNGV. CDR3 nucleotides: TGTGCCAGCAGCTTAGCAGGGCTCCAAGAGACCCAGTACTTC. It specifies CASSLAGLQETQYF. The complete variable domain, with remaining parts taken from reference TRBV11-2 and TRBJ2-5, reads EAGVAQSPRYKIIEKRQSVAFWCNPISGHATLYWYQQILGQGPKLLIQFQNNGVVDDSQLPKDRFSAERLKGVDSTLKIQPAKLEDSAVYLCASSLAGLQETQYFGPGTRLLVL.

For this clone: The same CDR3 arises from other DNA sequences in this sample as well. This chain connects TRBV19 to TRBJ2-7; the D gene is possibly TRBD1 (5 bases). V was cut by 3 bases and J by 4 bases, with 10 bases left in between. The CDR3 is 13 amino acids. Germline CDR1 reads LNHDA; CDR2 reads SQIVND (reference sequence). The CDR3 DNA sequence: TGTGCCAGTAGTATTGGTCAGGGTTACGAGCAGTACTTC. Protein product: CASSIGQGYEQYF.

This clone was recorded once. This sequence joins TRBV27 and TRBJ2-7; D is perhaps TRBD2 (6 bases). Germline V lookup: CDR1 MNHEY, CDR2 SMNVEV (reference sequence). Trimming cost V 8 bases and J 5 bases, with 25 bases left between them. This CDR3 contains 16 residues. The CDR3 is CASSWAYGEAGHEQYF. The CDR3 nucleotides read TGTGCCAGCTCCTGGGCTTATGGGGAGGCGGGCCACGAGCAGTACTTC.

The gene calls are TRBV5-1 and TRBJ1-5; 7 nucleotides line up with TRBD1. This CDR3 region has 15 residues. Germline CDR1 and CDR2: SGHRS and YFSETQ. Germline trimming cut 1 base from V and 3 bases from J; bases unmatched to any gene: 4. This CDR3 reads CASSLKGADNQPQHF. In DNA, the CDR3 is TGCGCCAGCAGCTTGAAGGGGGCGGACAATCAGCCCCAGCATTTT.

The rearrangement joins TRBV5-1 to TRBJ1-2; the match to TRBD1 covers 7 bases. The CDR3 spans 15 residues. Germline V gives CDR1 SGHRS, CDR2 YFSETQ. V lost 0 bases to trimming and J lost 4 bases; unmatched junction nucleotides: 6. The CDR3, as DNA: TGCGCCAGCAGCTTGGTAGGGGGCGCGAGCTATGGCTACACCTTC. Its protein is CASSLVGGASYGYTF.

This clone has a handful of counts. The chain uses TRBV6-6 and TRBJ2-3; TRBD1 aligns across 8 bases. There are 15 residues in the CDR3. Trimming removed 3 bases from V and 4 bases from J; junction bases left unmatched: 6. Looked up from germline, CDR1 is MNHNY and CDR2 is SVGAGI (reference sequence). CDR3 DNA: TGTGCCAGCAGTTATGCTCAGGGGGCGTCAGATACGCAGTATTTT. Translating it yields CASSYAQGASDTQYF.

V is TRBV7-9 and J is TRBJ2-1; no reliable D call. Trimming took 3 bases from V and 4 from J, leaving 16 bases between them. This CDR3 has 16 amino acids. CDR1 SEHNR and CDR2 FQNEAQ come from the germline V gene (reference sequence). The CDR3 here is CASSFSRTRPYNEQFF. CDR3 in DNA: TGTGCCAGCAGCTTCTCGAGGACCCGACCGTACAATGAGCAGTTCTTC.

Details on this clone: The sample holds other DNA sequences that translate to the same CDR3. CDR3 sequence reads: CASSLSRSSYEQYF. CDR3 nucleotides: TGTGCCAGCAGTCTCTCCAGGAGCTCCTACGAGCAGTACTTC. The chain uses TRBV27 and TRBJ2-7; D is undetermined. V lost 5 bases and J lost 0, with 11 bases in between. The CDR3 has 14 residues. Germline assignment: CDR1 MNHEY and CDR2 SMNVEV (reference sequence).

The chain uses TRBV21-1 and TRBJ2-7; the table's TRBD1 call for D was not verified on the DNA. TRBV21-1 is a known pseudogene. The CDR3 is 19 amino acids. The CDR3 here is CASSSRRDRKRRLSYEQYF. CDR3 coding DNA: TGTGCCAGCAGTTCGCGTCGGGACAGAAAAAGGAGGCTCTCCTACGAGCAGTACTTC.

This chain uses TRBV10-3 with TRBJ2-1; 10 bases are shared with TRBD2. Germline V gene data show CDR1 as ENHRY and CDR2 as SYGVKD. The V gene end was trimmed by 2 bases and the J gene end by 8 bases; junction bases not matched to a gene: 6. The CDR3 is made up of 15 amino acids. The CDR3 loop is CAISEPSGSVYEQFF. CDR3 DNA: TGTGCCATCAGTGAGCCTAGCGGGAGTGTGTATGAGCAGTTCTTC.

In DNA, the CDR3 is TGTGCCAGCAGCGAGAGGCCGGGACAGGGCTGGGAGACCCAGTACTTC. Translation: CASSERPGQGWETQYF. The chain is built from TRBV9 and TRBJ2-5; TRBD1 matches 9 bases. The CDR3 consists of 16 residues. Losses at the gene ends were 3 bases for V and 5 bases for J; bases not matched to a gene: 11. Germline CDR1 and CDR2: SGDLS and YYNGEE. Full variable domain (missing parts from reference TRBV9 and TRBJ2-5): DSGVTQTPKHLITATGQRVTLRCSPRSGDLSVYWYQQSLDQGLQFLIQYYNGEERAKGNILERFSAQQFPDLHSELNLSSLELGDSALYFCASSERPGQGWETQYFGPGTRLLVL.

V and J are TRBV7-2 and TRBJ2-5; 15 nucleotides line up with TRBD2. J lost 4 bases, V lost 4 bases, and 1 base had no gene match. The germline V gene encodes CDR1 SGHTA and CDR2 FQGNSA. The CDR3 totals 15 residues. The CDR3 DNA reads as TGTGCCAGCAGCTGGACTAGCGGGGGGGCAGAGACCCAGTACTTC. This gives the protein CASSWTSGGAETQYF.

This chain links TRBV27 with TRBJ2-5, with 8 bases fitting TRBD1. CDR1 and CDR2 (germline): MNHEY, SMNVEV (reference sequence). The CDR3 contains 13 residues. Losses at the gene ends were 6 bases for V and 6 bases for J; bases not matched to a gene: 6. CDR3 loop: CASRTTGGQTQYF. Written as DNA, the CDR3 is TGTGCCAGCAGGACAACAGGGGGACAGACCCAGTACTTC.

This clone was counted once. This sequence joins TRBV7-9 and TRBJ2-1; D call uncertain. The CDR3 covers 13 residues. CDR1 is SEHNR, CDR2 FQNEAQ, per germline (reference sequence). V lost 7 bases and J lost 0, with 7 bases in between. CDR3 coding DNA: TGTGCCAGCACTATGCCCTCCTACAATGAGCAGTTCTTC. Translated: CASTMPSYNEQFF. Full variable domain (outside the CDR3, taken from reference TRBV7-9 and TRBJ2-1): DTGVSQNPRHKITKRGQNVTFRCDPISEHNRLYWYRQTLGQGPEFLTYFQNEAQLEKSRLLSDRFSAERPKGSFSTLEIQRTEQGDSAMYLCASTMPSYNEQFFGPGTRLTVL.